This TCR beta chain was documented in a study of shared clonotypes between healthy human individuals. Study-wide context: The study drew on a couple of women and a few men aged 18 to 49 as donors. Study findings and constraints: Several donors had 5% to 6.5% of their naive CD4 clonotypes in common.

Turning to this clone: Antigen: not known.

Every donor, a Caucasian adult, lived in Nashville, Tennessee. The authors divided CD4+ cells into CD45RA+ naive and CD45RA-negative memory subsets. Clones were read by immunoSEQ multiplex PCR, and TCRdb kept only the in-frame ones, dropping some. The data hold approximately 2.1 million clones, with approximately 95% observed a single time. The CDR3 runs to 12 residues. V lost 4 bases to trimming and J lost 7 bases, with 10 bases between them. Germline CDR1 SQVTM, CDR2 ANQGSEA. The chain couples TRBV29-1 to TRBJ2-2; D is unclear. The sample was naive CD4+ T cells from PBMCs. Subset indicated: CD45RA+ positively selected. The sequence was collected from a man aged 18-30 years in good health. Some clones in this sample may be carry-over from other donors' samples. CDR3 residues: CSVALGDGELFF. DNA for the CDR3: TGCAGCGTTGCTTTGGGCGACGGGGAGCTGTTTTTT.